This T cell receptor beta chain was profiled in a study of regulatory T cells in long-lasting Graves disease. Study as a whole: Freshly diagnosed Graves' patients had used antithyroid drugs for under 3 months. Findings of the study overall: Persistent disease exhibited a predilection for TRBV28, TRBJ1-2 and TRBJ2-5.

The time point: newly diagnosed GD, antithyroid drugs for less than 3 months. The TCR library used RNA extracted from PBMCs. V gave up 2 bases and J gave up 0 bases, with 11 bases separating them. The CDR3 is 16 amino acids. This clonotype was seen many times. The antigen remains undetermined. Relying on iRepertoire HTBI primers and Arm-PCR of CDR3 regions, the team built TCR beta libraries. TCRdb analysed the multiplex PCR reads with MiXCR anew, one entry per CDR3 protein. The sample holds roughly 350,000 distinct CDR3 sequences, 16% seen once. These data also formed part of another study, on T cells in Graves' hyperthyroidism and ophthalmopathy.

The receptor comes from a woman aged 18 to 35 with Graves disease. Specimen: peripheral blood mononuclear cells (PBMCs), collected at new diagnosis, from a patient treated with antithyroid drugs. The chain joins TRBV12-3 or TRBV12-4 to TRBJ2-1; D ambiguous. The CDR3 region is CASSLIDLSSYNEQFF. CDR3 bases: TGTGCCAGCAGTTTAATCGACTTAAGCTCCTACAATGAGCAGTTCTTC.